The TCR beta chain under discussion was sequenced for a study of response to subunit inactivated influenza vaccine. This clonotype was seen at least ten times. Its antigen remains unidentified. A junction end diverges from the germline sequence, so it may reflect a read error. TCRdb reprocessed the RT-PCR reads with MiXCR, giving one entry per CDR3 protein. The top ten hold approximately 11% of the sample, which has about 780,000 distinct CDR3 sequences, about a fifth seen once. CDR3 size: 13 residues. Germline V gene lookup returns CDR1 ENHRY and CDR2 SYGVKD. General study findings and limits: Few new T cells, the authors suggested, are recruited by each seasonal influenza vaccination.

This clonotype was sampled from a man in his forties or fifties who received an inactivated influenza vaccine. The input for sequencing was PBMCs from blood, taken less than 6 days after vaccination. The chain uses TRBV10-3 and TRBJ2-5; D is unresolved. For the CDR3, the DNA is TGTGCCATCAACCTGAGAATAGGAGAGGCCCAGTACTTC. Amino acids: CAINLRIGEAQYF.